This entry lists 3 T cell receptor beta chains sequenced from one sample in a study of blood T cell repertoires in COVID-19 (dated by TCRdb to the early 2020s). The protocol used for the library was the immunoSEQ multiplex PCR assay. TCRdb limited this immuneACCESS table to in-frame rearrangements with V and J called. A share of clones is missing; checked studies link under half to unresolved V genes, and the rest is unexplained. This sample holds about 240,000 clones; 85% to 90% were observed only once. Under 9% of the sample rests with the top ten. Sample: peripheral blood. The receptors derive from a woman aged 70-85 years with active or convalescent COVID-19.

The DNA for the CDR3 is TGTGCCAGTAGTATCATTGGGACAGGGGCGCCTGAGCAGTTCTTC. Protein sequence: CASSIIGTGAPEQFF. The chain couples TRBV19 to TRBJ2-1; 10 nucleotides match TRBD1. V gave up 3 bases and J gave up 9 bases; unmatched junction bases: 8. This CDR3 is 15 amino acids long. The germline V gene encodes CDR1 LNHDA and CDR2 SQIVND (reference sequence).

This clone was counted only a few times. The V gene is TRBV6-2 or TRBV6-3, the J gene TRBJ1-2; D gene unclear. CDR1 MNHEY and CDR2 SVGEGT come from the germline V gene. With 6 bases removed from V and 3 bases from J, the gap between germline ends came to 11 bases. This CDR3 region has 13 residues. The CDR3 sequence is CASSRPPDYGYTF. The CDR3 nucleotides are TGTGCCAGCAGCCGTCCGCCGGACTATGGCTACACCTTC.

The rearrangement uses TRBV7-8 and TRBJ1-1, with 7 bases identical to TRBD1. CDR1 SGHVS and CDR2 FQNEAQ come from the germline V gene. The ends lost 1 base at V and 3 bases at J; junction bases unmatched: 2. The CDR3 loop spans 14 amino acids. Here the CDR3 DNA reads TGTGCCAGCAGCTTAGTAAGGGGGCACACTGAAGCTTTCTTT. Its translation: CASSLVRGHTEAFF.